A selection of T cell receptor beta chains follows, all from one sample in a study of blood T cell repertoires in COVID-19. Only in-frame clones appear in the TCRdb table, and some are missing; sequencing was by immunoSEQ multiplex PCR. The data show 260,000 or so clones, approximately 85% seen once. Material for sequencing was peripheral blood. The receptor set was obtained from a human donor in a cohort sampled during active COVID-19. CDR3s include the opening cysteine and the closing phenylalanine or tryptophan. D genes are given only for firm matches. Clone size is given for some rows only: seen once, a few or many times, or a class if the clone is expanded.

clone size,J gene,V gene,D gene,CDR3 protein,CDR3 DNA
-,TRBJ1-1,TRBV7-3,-,CASSFTGTPAEAFF,TGTGCCAGCAGCTTCACGGGTACCCCAGCTGAAGCTTTCTTT
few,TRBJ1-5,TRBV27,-,CASSPIQGHQPQHF,TGTGCCAGCAGTCCGATACAGGGACATCAGCCCCAGCATTTT
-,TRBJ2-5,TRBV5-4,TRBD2,CASSGGLAEETQYF,TGTGCCAGCAGCGGCGGACTAGCAGAAGAGACCCAGTACTTC
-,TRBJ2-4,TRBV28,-,CASSPQRLAKNIQYF,TGTGCCAGCAGTCCCCAGCGGCTAGCCAAAAACATTCAGTACTTC
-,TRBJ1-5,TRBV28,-,CASRTNQPQHF,TGTGCCAGCAGGACTAATCAGCCCCAGCATTTT
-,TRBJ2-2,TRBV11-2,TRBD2,CASSSPRGENTGELFF,TGTGCCAGCAGCTCCCCGCGGGGGGAGAACACCGGGGAGCTGTTTTTT
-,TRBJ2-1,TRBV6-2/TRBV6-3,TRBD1,CASSYWGQGVYNEQFF,TGTGCCAGCAGTTACTGGGGACAGGGGGTCTACAATGAGCAGTTCTTC
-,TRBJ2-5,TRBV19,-,CASTPRGGWQETQYF,TGTGCCAGTACCCCGAGGGGGGGATGGCAAGAGACCCAGTACTTC
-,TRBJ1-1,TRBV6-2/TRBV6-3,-,CASSYSGGANTEAFF,TGTGCCAGCAGTTACTCGGGGGGGGCGAACACTGAAGCTTTCTTT
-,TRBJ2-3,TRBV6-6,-,CASSYFVSSTDTQYF,TGTGCCAGCAGTTACTTTGTCTCTAGCACAGATACGCAGTATTTT
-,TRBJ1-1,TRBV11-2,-,CASSLDATGWSEAFF,TGTGCCAGCAGCTTGGATGCGACAGGCTGGAGTGAAGCTTTCTTT
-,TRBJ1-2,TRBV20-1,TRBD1,CSASEGQGVEGYGYTF,TGCAGTGCTAGTGAGGGACAGGGGGTGGAGGGCTATGGCTACACCTTC
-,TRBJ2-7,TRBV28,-,CASSGVGDSYEQYF,TGTGCCAGCAGTGGGGTAGGGGACTCCTACGAGCAGTACTTC
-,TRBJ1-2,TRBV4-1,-,CASSPLGGGHGYTF,TGCGCCAGCAGCCCTCTTGGGGGGGGCCATGGCTACACCTTC
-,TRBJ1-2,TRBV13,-,CASSLSGREVYYGYTF,TGTGCCAGCAGCTTATCCGGGAGAGAAGTGTACTATGGCTACACCTTC
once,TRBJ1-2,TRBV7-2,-,CASTLGSGNYGYTF,TGTGCCAGCACCCTTGGGAGCGGAAACTATGGCTACACCTTC
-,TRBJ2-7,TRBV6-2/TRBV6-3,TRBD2,CASSYSRLAGAEQYF,TGTGCCAGCAGTTACTCGAGACTAGCGGGGGCGGAGCAGTACTTC
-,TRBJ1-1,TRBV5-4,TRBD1,CASSVSGGREAFF,TGTGCCAGCAGCGTCTCAGGGGGAAGGGAAGCTTTCTTT
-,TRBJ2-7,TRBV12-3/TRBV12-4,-,CASSLGQFYEQYF,TGTGCCAGCAGTTTAGGACAGTTCTACGAGCAGTACTTC
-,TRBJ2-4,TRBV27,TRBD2,CASSRQLGLAGGPGKNIQYF,TGTGCCAGCAGTCGCCAATTGGGACTAGCGGGAGGGCCCGGCAAAAACATTCAGTACTTC
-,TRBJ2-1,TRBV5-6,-,CASSSAAERLGNEQFF,TGTGCCAGCAGCTCAGCAGCGGAACGATTGGGCAATGAGCAGTTCTTC
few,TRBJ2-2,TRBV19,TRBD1,CASNPGPGQTGELFF,TGTGCCAGTAACCCCGGCCCGGGACAGACCGGGGAGCTGTTTTTT
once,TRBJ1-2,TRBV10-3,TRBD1,CAISFQDRAKGGGYTF,TGTGCCATCAGCTTCCAGGACAGGGCTAAGGGAGGAGGCTACACCTTC
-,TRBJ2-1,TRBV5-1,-,CASSLNSPYNEQFF,TGCGCCAGCAGCTTGAACAGCCCTTACAATGAGCAGTTCTTC
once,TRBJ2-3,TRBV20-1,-,CSASPGGIPGPDTQYF,TGCAGTGCTAGTCCCGGCGGGATCCCGGGACCAGATACGCAGTATTTT
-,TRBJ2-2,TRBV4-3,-,CASSQDSSNTGELFF,TGCGCCAGCAGCCAAGATTCCTCGAACACCGGGGAGCTGTTTTTT
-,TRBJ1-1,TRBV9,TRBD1,CASSAGGSTEAFF,TGTGCCAGCAGCGCAGGGGGTAGCACTGAAGCTTTCTTT
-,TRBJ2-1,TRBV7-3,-,CASSLKGRGSNEQFF,TGTGCCAGCAGCTTAAAGGGCAGGGGTTCCAATGAGCAGTTCTTC
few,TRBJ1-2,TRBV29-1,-,CSVEDLTF,TGCAGCGTTGAAGATCTGACCTTC
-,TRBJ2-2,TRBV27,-,CASRARKDTGELFF,TGTGCCAGCAGAGCTAGAAAGGACACCGGGGAGCTGTTTTTT
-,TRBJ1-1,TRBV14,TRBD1,CASSHRGDTEAFF,TGTGCCAGCAGCCACAGGGGGGACACTGAAGCTTTCTTT
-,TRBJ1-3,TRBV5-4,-,CASSFGGLGLGNTIYF,TGTGCCAGCAGCTTTGGAGGGTTGGGCCTGGGAAACACCATATATTTT
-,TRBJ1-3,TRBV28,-,CASSLTFGNTIYF,TGTGCCAGCAGTTTGACATTTGGAAACACCATATATTTT
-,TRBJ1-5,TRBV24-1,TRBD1,CATGSGTGHVQPQHF,TGTGCCACCGGCTCGGGGACAGGACATGTTCAGCCCCAGCATTTT
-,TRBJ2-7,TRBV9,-,CASSVDRVNDEQYF,TGTGCCAGCAGCGTAGACAGGGTTAATGACGAGCAGTACTTC
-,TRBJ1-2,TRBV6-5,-,CASSSRLGRGYTF,TGTGCCAGCAGTTCGAGACTAGGACGCGGCTACACCTTC
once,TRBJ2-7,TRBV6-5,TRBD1,CASTTTGFGEQYF,TGTGCCAGCACCACGACAGGGTTCGGCGAGCAGTACTTC
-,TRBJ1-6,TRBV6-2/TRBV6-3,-,CASSYSMFGGVYNSPLHF,TGTGCCAGCAGTTACTCGATGTTTGGGGGCGTTTATAATTCACCCCTCCACTTT
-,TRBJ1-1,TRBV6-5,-,CASSYSSPGTEAFF,TGTGCCAGCAGTTACTCGTCTCCGGGAACTGAAGCTTTCTTT
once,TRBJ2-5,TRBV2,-,CATRLEETQYF,TGTGCCACACGACTAGAAGAGACCCAGTACTTC
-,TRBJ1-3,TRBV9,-,CASSVAPSGNTIYF,TGTGCCAGCAGCGTAGCCCCGTCTGGAAACACCATATATTTT
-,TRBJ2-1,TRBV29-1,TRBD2,CSVGLAPLGHEQFF,TGCAGCGTGGGACTAGCGCCGTTAGGCCATGAGCAGTTCTTC
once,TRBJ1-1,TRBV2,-,CASSVGPGKNTEAFF,TGTGCCAGCAGTGTGGGTCCGGGGAAGAACACTGAAGCTTTCTTT
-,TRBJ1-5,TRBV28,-,CASSFFGGSYSNQPQHF,TGTGCCAGCAGTTTTTTTGGGGGCTCCTATAGCAATCAGCCCCAGCATTTT
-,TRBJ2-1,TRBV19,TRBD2,CASSPQVASGDYNEQFF,TGTGCCAGTAGTCCCCAGGTTGCTAGCGGGGACTACAATGAGCAGTTCTTC
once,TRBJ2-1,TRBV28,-,CALEGPAASSYNEQFF,TGTGCCCTCGAAGGTCCGGCGGCCAGCTCCTACAATGAGCAGTTCTTC